The 5 T cell receptor beta chains below come from one sample, sequenced in a study of T cell repertoires in cytomegalovirus infection. TCRdb reanalysed the reads using MiXCR and keeps one entry per CDR3 protein. Altogether about 89,000 distinct CDR3 sequences are present, about 31% being singletons, with the ten largest covering less than 75%. Their cognate antigens are unknown. This specimen was CD8+ T cells from cultured PBMCs, taken from culture after CMV antigen stimulation. The receptors come from a human donor in good health (CMV status not recorded). Some clones in this sample may be carry-over from other donors' samples.

J is TRBJ1-5 and V is TRBV12-3 or TRBV12-4; TRBD1 matches 7 bases. J lost 7 bases, V lost 6 bases, and 12 bases had no gene match. The CDR3 is 15 amino acids. CDR3 sequence: CASSPFDRENQPQHF. CDR3 in DNA: TGTGCCAGCAGCCCTTTCGACAGGGAAAACCAGCCCCAGCATTTT.

At least ten counts were recorded for this clonotype. The gene calls are TRBV7-9 and TRBJ2-7; 7 bases match TRBD2. This CDR3 spans 15 amino acids. V lost 5 bases to trimming and J lost 3 bases; unmatched junction nucleotides: 10. From germline, CDR1 is SEHNR and CDR2 FQNEAQ (reference sequence). CDR3 DNA sequence: TGTGCCAGCAGCCCCCCCCGGACTAGAGTCTACGAGCAGTACTTC. Encoded protein: CASSPPRTRVYEQYF.

The rearrangement links TRBV6-5 to TRBJ2-7, with D tentatively TRBD2 (6 bases). Germline V gene lookup returns CDR1 MNHEY and CDR2 SVGAGI. V dropped 2 bases and J dropped 0 bases, with 11 bases sitting between them. The CDR3 totals 15 residues. The CDR3 is CASSYGGGASYEQYF. CDR3 sequence (DNA): TGTGCCAGCAGTTACGGTGGAGGGGCCTCCTACGAGCAGTACTTC.

Remarks on this clonotype: This may arise from a read error, as a much more abundant clone is one base away. V is TRBV5-5 and J is TRBJ1-5; TRBD1 might be the D (6 bases). Per the germline V gene, CDR1 is SGHKS and CDR2 is YYEKEE (reference sequence). The CDR3 loop spans 15 amino acids. CDR3 residues: CASSRGWGPEQLQHF. In nucleotides, the CDR3 is TGTGCCAGCAGTCGGGGATGGGGGCCGGAACAGCTCCAGCATTTT.

This clonotype appeared a few times. The rearrangement links TRBV5-4 to TRBJ2-7; TRBD1 matches at 10 bases. V lost 4 bases and J lost 1; bases outside the gene matches: 5. Germline lookup yields CDR1 SGHNT and CDR2 YYREEE (reference sequence). This CDR3 has 15 residues. CDR3 sequence (DNA): TGTGCCAGCAGCCTGACAGGGGGCAGTTCCTACGAGCAGTACTTC. Translated, it gives CASSLTGGSSYEQYF.